The present T cell receptor (beta chain) was sequenced within a study of cytomegalovirus exposure and HLA in healthy donors. Study-level results: The CMV antigen specificity of three CMV-associated chains was confirmed through in vitro analysis.

With regard to this clone: Its antigen is unknown. The germline gene is not matched at one end of the junction; a read error may be the cause.

A multiplex PCR was run with 60 Vbeta primers and 13 Jbeta primers. Clones were read by immunoSEQ multiplex PCR, and TCRdb kept only the in-frame ones, dropping some. The table lists fewer than 150,000 clones, around 83% of them singletons. The CDR3 is 12 residues long. CDR1 is SEHNR and CDR2 is FQNEAQ in the germline V gene (reference sequence). This TCR was sampled from a woman in her twenties or thirties in good health and CMV-seropositive. Input material: PBMCs. This chain connects TRBV7-9 to TRBJ2-1, with D maybe TRBD2 (5 bases). CDR3 sequence reads: CSSSRDYNEQFF. For the CDR3, the DNA is TGTTCCAGCAGCCGGGACTACAATGAGCAGTTCTTC.